The sequence of this TCR beta chain was determined in a study of Ad26.COV2.S vaccination and SARS-CoV-2 variants. Produced via immunoSEQ multiplex PCR; TCRdb's table is partial and in-frame only. The data contain about 680,000 clones, roughly nine tenths of them singletons. Turning to this clone: The antigen remains unidentified.

Germline assignment: CDR1 LGHDT and CDR2 YNNKEL (reference sequence). V was clipped by 4 bases and J by 2 bases, with 15 bases between them. CDR3 length: 15 amino acids. Stated treatment: some 19 received Ad26.COV2.S at low or high dose, single or two shots; several received placebo; per-sample allocation not given. After the first vaccine or placebo injection, samples were drawn on day 63. Boston hosted the donor, who was an adult aged 18-55 years. Immunization relied on an Ad26 vector, which expressed Wuhan-strain SARS-CoV-2 spike. Study-level findings and limits: Post-vaccination spike-specific CD8+ and CD4+ T cell responses reportedly had substantial breadth. From the TCR breadth and depth analyses, total T cell responses may have been underestimated.

The genes are TRBV3-1 (or the pseudogene TRBV3-2) and TRBJ2-7; the D gene is possibly TRBD2 (6 bases). The starting material was peripheral blood, obtained in a trial of Ad26.COV2.S vaccine versus placebo. This sequence was found in a person aged 18-60 years who received the Ad26.COV2.S COVID-19 vaccine or a placebo. Here the CDR3 reads CASSPAGTPTYEQYF. The CDR3 region has the DNA TGTGCCAGCAGCCCTGCCGGGACTCCGACCTACGAGCAGTACTTC.